This T cell receptor (beta chain) emerged from a study of blood T cell repertoires in COVID-19. Looking at the study overall: Sources were T cells, B-cell-depleted T cells, or PBMCs; the material itself was cDNA or gDNA.

The CDR3 covers 15 residues. The V gene's germline CDR1 is SGHNT and CDR2 YYREEE (reference sequence). V was clipped by 4 bases and J by 7 bases; unmatched bases: 10. Measured with immunoSEQ multiplex PCR; TCRdb has only the in-frame clones, and not every one. Of tens of thousands of clones listed, over 80% were seen once; the top ten hold 6.3%. The clonotype originates from a woman aged 60 to 75 with active COVID-19. The V and J genes are TRBV5-4 and TRBJ2-7; 11 positions agree with TRBD2. The sample taken for sequencing was peripheral blood. CDR3 loop: CASSRTSGSQEEQYF. The CDR3 DNA reads as TGTGCCAGCAGCAGAACTAGCGGGAGTCAGGAAGAGCAGTACTTC.